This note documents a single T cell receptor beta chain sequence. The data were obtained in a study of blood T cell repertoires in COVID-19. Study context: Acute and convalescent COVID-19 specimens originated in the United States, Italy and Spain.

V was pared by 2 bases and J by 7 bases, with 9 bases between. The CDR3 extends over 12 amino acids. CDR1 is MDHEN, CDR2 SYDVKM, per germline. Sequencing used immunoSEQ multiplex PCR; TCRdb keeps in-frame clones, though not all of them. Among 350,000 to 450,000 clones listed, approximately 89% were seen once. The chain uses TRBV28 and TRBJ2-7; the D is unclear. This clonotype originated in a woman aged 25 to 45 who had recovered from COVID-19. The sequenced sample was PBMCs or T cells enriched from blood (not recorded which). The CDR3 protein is CASSLVVGEQYF. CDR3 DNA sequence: TGTGCCAGCAGTTTAGTGGTCGGGGAGCAGTACTTC.